The 17 T cell receptor beta chains below were found in one sample sequenced in a study of lymphopenia after photon versus proton radiotherapy. The table came from immunoSEQ multiplex PCR; TCRdb's copy has only in-frame clones and leaves some out. In the table there are 150,000 to 200,000 clones, approximately 91% of which are singletons. The specimen was peripheral blood, collected from a patient treated with photon-based radiotherapy. These receptors were obtained from a man between 45 and 60 years old with gastric cancer.

The chain joins TRBV2 to TRBJ2-7; maybe TRBD2 (5 bases). Germline assignment: CDR1 SNHLY and CDR2 FYNNEI. This CDR3 contains 14 residues. The V gene lost 6 bases and the J gene lost 5 bases, with 17 bases spanning the gap. The CDR3 nucleotides read TGTGCCAGCAGAGGGAGAAGCCTAGTAGACGAGCAGTACTTC. Translating it yields CASRGRSLVDEQYF. Using reference TRBV2 and TRBJ2-7 for the parts outside the CDR3, the full variable domain is EPEVTQTPSHQVTQMGQEVILRCVPISNHLYFYWYRQILGQKVEFLVSFYNNEISEKSEIFDDQFSVERPDGSNFTLKIRSTKLEDSAMYFCASRGRSLVDEQYFGPGTRLTVT.

CDR3 in amino acids: CASSHTALSNEQFF. CDR3 sequence (DNA): TGCGCCAGCAGCCATACCGCCCTCAGCAATGAGCAGTTCTTC. This chain links TRBV4-1 with TRBJ2-1; D is uncertain. CDR1 is MGHRA, CDR2 YSYEKL, per germline. CDR3 length equals 14 residues. The V end was cut by 3 bases, the J end by 6 bases, with 12 bases between.

The chain has TRBV6-5 and TRBJ2-7; 8 bases map to TRBD1. Unmatched junction bases numbered 2, after V lost 4 bases and J lost 0 bases. The germline V gene has CDR1 MNHEY and CDR2 SVGAGI. The length of the CDR3 is 14 residues. Here the CDR3 reads CASSLDRDSYEQYF. The DNA of the CDR3 is TGTGCCAGCAGTTTGGACAGGGACTCCTACGAGCAGTACTTC.

The chain joins TRBV5-3 to TRBJ1-4; TRBD1 agrees at 8 bases. TRBV5-3 belongs to the ORF category, with a function that is uncertain. Trimming cost V 2 bases and J 6 bases; bases outside gene matches: 3. The CDR3 extends over 14 amino acids. The CDR3 loop is CARSLADRDEKLFF. CDR3 bases: TGTGCCAGAAGCTTAGCGGACAGGGATGAAAAACTGTTTTTT.

The rearrangement links TRBV5-1 to TRBJ2-3; D may be TRBD1 (5 bases). The CDR3 runs to 15 residues. The ends were cut back, 1 base at V and 1 base at J, with 10 bases in the middle. The germline CDR1 and CDR2 sequences are SGHRS and YFSETQ. Here the CDR3 DNA reads TGCGCCAGCAGCTTGTGGGGCTGGGGCACAGATACGCAGTATTTT. Amino acid sequence: CASSLWGWGTDTQYF.

This clone was found once. The V and J genes are TRBV7-2 and TRBJ1-1, with D possibly being TRBD1 (6 bases). There are 13 residues in the CDR3. Germline V gene lookup returns CDR1 SGHTA and CDR2 FQGNSA. Trimming stripped 3 bases from V and 5 bases from J, with 10 bases between. The CDR3 region is CASSFTGLTEAFF. CDR3 in DNA: TGTGCCAGCAGCTTCACAGGGTTAACTGAAGCTTTCTTT.

The rearrangement uses TRBV2 and TRBJ2-2; D may be TRBD2 (5 bases). This CDR3 has 15 amino acids. Trimming pared 6 bases from V and 0 bases from J, leaving 11 bases between. Germline V lookup: CDR1 SNHLY, CDR2 FYNNEI. The chain's CDR3 is CASRREKTNTGELFF. In nucleotides, the CDR3 is TGTGCCAGCAGGAGGGAAAAAACGAACACCGGGGAGCTGTTTTTT. Combining the CDR3 with reference TRBV2 and TRBJ2-2 gives the whole variable domain EPEVTQTPSHQVTQMGQEVILRCVPISNHLYFYWYRQILGQKVEFLVSFYNNEISEKSEIFDDQFSVERPDGSNFTLKIRSTKLEDSAMYFCASRREKTNTGELFFGEGSRLTVL.

The V gene is TRBV7-2, the J gene TRBJ1-5; no clear D. Germline V lookup: CDR1 SGHTA, CDR2 FQGNSA. The CDR3 has 17 amino acids. The V and J ends lost 1 base and 2 bases respectively, with 15 bases between them. CDR3 loop: CASSLGGDLSGNQPQHF. The CDR3 nucleotides read TGTGCCAGCAGCTTAGGGGGAGATCTTTCTGGCAATCAGCCCCAGCATTTT.

This clone was seen just once. The chain combines TRBV7-9 with TRBJ2-7, with D possibly being TRBD1 (5 bases). Germline V gives CDR1 SEHNR, CDR2 FQNEAQ (reference sequence). The CDR3 is 15 amino acids. The germline V and J ends were trimmed by 5 bases and 6 bases, with 20 bases remaining between them. The CDR3 DNA reads TGTGCCAGCAGCCCCGCCCATCCGCGTAGGGGCGAGCAGTACTTC. Translated: CASSPAHPRRGEQYF. The full variable domain, its missing parts supplied by reference TRBV7-9 and TRBJ2-7, is DTGVSQNPRHKITKRGQNVTFRCDPISEHNRLYWYRQTLGQGPEFLTYFQNEAQLEKSRLLSDRFSAERPKGSFSTLEIQRTEQGDSAMYLCASSPAHPRRGEQYFGPGTRLTVT.

This chain links TRBV7-7 with TRBJ2-7, with a weak D call TRBD1 (6 bases). The CDR3 covers 13 residues. The V end lost 5 bases, the J end lost 6 bases, and 14 bases lay between the germline ends. CDR1 SSHAT and CDR2 FNYEAQ come from the germline V gene (reference sequence). The CDR3: CASSPDRQGEQYF. The CDR3 region has the DNA TGTGCCAGCAGCCCCGACAGGCAAGGCGAGCAGTACTTC.

The chain couples TRBV7-9 to TRBJ1-5, with D possibly matching TRBD1 (5 bases). Trimming removed 3 bases at V and 4 bases at J, with 16 bases between. The CDR3 extends over 16 amino acids. Germline V gene sequence: CDR1 SEHNR, CDR2 FQNEAQ (reference sequence). The CDR3 sequence: CASSFYGTGENQPQHF. The CDR3 nucleotides are TGTGCCAGCAGCTTCTACGGGACTGGTGAAAATCAGCCCCAGCATTTT. Combining the CDR3 with reference TRBV7-9 and TRBJ1-5 gives the whole variable domain DTGVSQNPRHKITKRGQNVTFRCDPISEHNRLYWYRQTLGQGPEFLTYFQNEAQLEKSRLLSDRFSAERPKGSFSTLEIQRTEQGDSAMYLCASSFYGTGENQPQHFGDGTRLSIL.

The V gene is TRBV7-9, the J gene TRBJ2-5, with 10 bases identical to TRBD1. Germline V lookup: CDR1 SEHNR, CDR2 FQNEAQ (reference sequence). Unmatched junction bases numbered 4, after V lost 3 bases and J lost 6 bases. The CDR3 length is 14 residues. CDR3 in DNA: TGTGCCAGCAGCTTGGACAGGGGGTTGAAGACCCAGTACTTC. Its protein is CASSLDRGLKTQYF. Filled out from reference TRBV7-9 and TRBJ2-5, the complete variable domain reads DTGVSQNPRHKITKRGQNVTFRCDPISEHNRLYWYRQTLGQGPEFLTYFQNEAQLEKSRLLSDRFSAERPKGSFSTLEIQRTEQGDSAMYLCASSLDRGLKTQYFGPGTRLLVL.

J is TRBJ2-1 and V is TRBV30, with D possibly matching TRBD2 (6 bases). This CDR3 region has 11 residues. Germline CDR1 is GTSNPN and CDR2 is SVGIG (reference sequence). V lost 4 bases, J lost 8 bases, and 9 bases lay in between. Written as DNA, the CDR3 is TGTGCCTGGATTCGGGAGCATGAGCAGTTCTTC. Translation: CAWIREHEQFF.

The J gene is TRBJ2-5, the V gene TRBV4-1; 8 nucleotides match TRBD1. Germline values: CDR1 MGHRA, CDR2 YSYEKL. V was pared by 6 bases and J by 5 bases, with 11 bases of the junction left unmatched. CDR3 length: 15 amino acids. The CDR3: CASSLRTGSFETQYF. The CDR3 bases are TGCGCCAGCAGTTTAAGGACAGGGTCTTTTGAGACCCAGTACTTC.

This clone was observed once. The chain joins TRBV4-2 to TRBJ2-3; D is undetermined. The CDR3 has 13 residues. CDR1 and CDR2 (germline): LGHNA, YNFKEQ. V lost 1 base and J 4 bases, leaving 6 bases between the germline ends. The CDR3 region is CASSQGLADTQYF. In DNA form, the CDR3 reads TGTGCCAGCAGCCAAGGTCTCGCAGATACGCAGTATTTT.

About this clone itself: Other nucleotide sequences from this sample produce the same CDR3. The chain uses TRBV30 and TRBJ2-1; 9 nucleotides match TRBD2. CDR1 GTSNPN and CDR2 SVGIG come from the germline V gene (reference sequence). The CDR3 loop spans 14 amino acids. Trimming at V came to 0 bases and at J to 7 bases, leaving 4 bases not matched to a gene. The CDR3 nucleotides are TGTGCCTGGAGTGTGCTAGCGGGATATAATGAGCAGTTCTTC. This codes for CAWSVLAGYNEQFF.

The chain carries TRBV28 and TRBJ2-2, with a possible D match to TRBD1 (5 bases). V was clipped by 2 bases and J by 6 bases, with 10 bases between them. The CDR3 length is 14 residues. CDR1 and CDR2 from the germline V gene are MDHEN and SYDVKM. The CDR3 DNA is TGTGCCAGCAGTTTAACAGGCCATGCCGGGGAGCTGTTTTTT. Protein product: CASSLTGHAGELFF. Full variable domain (outside the CDR3, taken from reference TRBV28 and TRBJ2-2): DVKVTQSSRYLVKRTGEKVFLECVQDMDHENMFWYRQDPGLGLRLIYFSYDVKMKEKGDIPEGYSVSREKKERFSLILESASTNQTSMYLCASSLTGHAGELFFGEGSRLTVL.